What follows describes a single TCR beta chain. What it binds is not known. Germline V gene data show CDR1 as SNHLY and CDR2 as FYNNEI. This CDR3 is built from 15 residues. V was pared by 4 bases and J by 0 bases, with 4 bases of the junction left unmatched. This sample was included in a study of CD8+ T cells in alopecia areata. Study context: Treated patients received oral tofacitinib, 5 to 10 mg twice daily.

Study results and limitations: Sequenced scalp T cells also include alphabeta T cells resident in normal skin.

Treatment here: oral pan-JAK inhibitor, 5-10 mg twice daily. cDNA prepared by RNA extraction and subsequent reverse transcription served as the template for sequencing. The protocol was immunoSEQ multiplex PCR, while the TCRdb copy is restricted to in-frame clones and leaves out a portion. The table includes about 300,000 clones, over 45% detected once. V and J are TRBV2 and TRBJ1-1; 8 nucleotides match TRBD1. The TCR sequence derives from a human donor with alopecia areata. The sequencing used CD4+ T cells sorted from blood, collected at week 24, from a patient treated with tofacitinib. CDR3 sequence reads: CASSVDREMNTEAFF. The CDR3 nucleotides are TGTGCCAGCAGTGTGGACAGGGAAATGAACACTGAAGCTTTCTTT.